This T cell receptor (beta chain) originates from a study of T cell responses to AZD1222 COVID-19 vaccine. Overall study results and limits: Within unmutated variant regions lay the reported targets of nearly half of spike-specific TCRs.

In germline, CDR1 is KGHSH, CDR2 LQKENI. The CDR3 runs 13 residues. V dropped 6 bases and J dropped 6 bases, with 11 bases sitting between them. Generated by immunoSEQ multiplex PCR, the TCRdb table keeps only in-frame clones and is missing some. Found here are 95,000 to 150,000 clones, about 85% of them singletons; the top ten hold 2% to 2.5%. As regards this clone: The antigen is undetermined.

The genes are TRBV18 and TRBJ2-2, with no clear D. Sequencing used peripheral blood, obtained on day 0 of AZD1222 vaccination. The sequence came from an adult in good health. CDR3 loop: CASSPVEAGELFF. In DNA form, the CDR3 reads TGTGCCAGCTCGCCCGTTGAGGCCGGGGAGCTGTTTTTT.